These 26 T cell receptor beta chains originate from one sample sequenced in a study of blood T cell repertoires in COVID-19 (dated by TCRdb to the early 2020s). The protocol used for the library was the immunoSEQ multiplex PCR assay. Drawn from immuneACCESS, this table holds only the in-frame rearrangements with V and J called that TCRdb kept. Clones are partly lost; checked studies trace under half to an unresolved V gene and leave the rest unexplained. The sample includes around 370,000 clones, with more than 75% observed a single time. Over 6% of the sample belongs to the ten largest clones. Source material: peripheral blood. The receptors come from a woman between 50 and 59 years old with COVID-19, enrolled during active disease.

This chain joins TRBV18 and TRBJ2-7; 12 bases align to TRBD2. The CDR3 loop spans 16 amino acids. The V segment lost 2 bases and the J segment 2 bases; nucleotides outside the gene matches: 4. Germline-derived CDR1 and CDR2 are KGHSH and LQKENI. The CDR3 region is CASSPNLAGGPYEQYF. CDR3 coding DNA: TGTGCCAGCTCACCAAACCTAGCGGGAGGGCCCTACGAGCAGTACTTC.

The J gene is TRBJ2-4, the V gene TRBV27, with D unresolved. V lost 3 bases, J lost 0 bases, and 3 bases lay in between. Germline CDR1 is MNHEY and CDR2 is SMNVEV (reference sequence). The CDR3 loop spans 13 amino acids. CDR3 amino acids: CASSFQAKNIQYF. CDR3 nucleotides: TGTGCCAGCAGTTTCCAAGCCAAAAACATTCAGTACTTC.

The J gene is TRBJ2-3, the V gene TRBV10-3; 9 positions agree with TRBD2. CDR3 length: 15 amino acids. Germline V gene sequence: CDR1 ENHRY, CDR2 SYGVKD. Trimming at V came to 7 bases and at J to 1 base, leaving 6 bases not matched to a gene. Here the CDR3 reads CAITRLAAGTDTQYF. As DNA, the CDR3 is TGTGCCATCACGAGACTAGCGGCAGGCACAGATACGCAGTATTTT.

The gene calls are TRBV7-3 and TRBJ2-1, with 13 bases that match TRBD2. After removal of 2 bases from V and 8 bases from J, the junction contained 6 bases not matched to a gene. The CDR3 extends over 16 amino acids. From germline, CDR1 is SGHTA and CDR2 FQGTGA. Here the CDR3 reads CASSLSGLAGTHEQFF. The CDR3, as DNA: TGTGCCAGCAGCTTATCGGGACTAGCGGGAACCCATGAGCAGTTCTTC.

This CDR3 reads CASSNGPRDSEKLFF. DNA of the CDR3: TGCGCCAGCAGCAACGGACCGCGGGATAGTGAAAAACTGTTTTTT. The chain has TRBV5-1 and TRBJ1-4, with no clear D. Per germline, CDR1 SGHRS and CDR2 YFSETQ. The length of the CDR3 is 15 residues. The ends were cut back, 4 bases at V and 7 bases at J, with 17 bases in the middle. Variable domain in full (rest from reference TRBV5-1 and TRBJ1-4): KAGVTQTPRYLIKTRGQQVTLSCSPISGHRSVSWYQQTPGQGLQFLFEYFSETQRNKGNFPGRFSGRQFSNSRSEMNVSTLELGDSALYLCASSNGPRDSEKLFFGSGTQLSVL.

This clone was seen a single time. The chain joins TRBV2 to TRBJ1-5; D is undetermined. Trimming pared 4 bases from V and 4 bases from J, leaving 14 bases between. The CDR3 extends over 15 amino acids. CDR1 and CDR2 (germline): SNHLY, FYNNEI. CDR3 sequence: CASSAGSIGNQPQHF. DNA for the CDR3: TGTGCCAGCAGTGCCGGGTCCATTGGAAATCAGCCCCAGCATTTT.

The rearrangement uses TRBV7-2 and TRBJ1-2; TRBD1 aligns across 8 bases. Germline V CDR1 and CDR2: SGHTA, FQGNSA. The CDR3 has 19 residues. V was pared by 2 bases and J by 5 bases, with 19 bases of the junction left unmatched. The chain's CDR3 is CASSLLSLGQGFWDYGYTF. CDR3 nucleotide sequence: TGTGCCAGCAGCTTACTCTCTCTAGGACAGGGCTTTTGGGATTATGGCTACACCTTC.

The chain has TRBV4-3 and TRBJ1-1; D unresolved. The CDR3 has 14 amino acids. The germline CDR1 and CDR2 sequences are LGHNA and YSLEER. V dropped 3 bases and J dropped 4 bases, with 12 bases sitting between them. Written as DNA, the CDR3 is TGCGCCAGCAGCCATCGACGGGAGAGCACTGAAGCTTTCTTT. This sequence encodes CASSHRRESTEAFF.

The table lists this clone with a few counts. The V call is TRBV4-2, the J call TRBJ1-6; D ambiguous. Trimming left V 0 bases short and J 7 bases short, with 7 bases between. Germline values: CDR1 LGHNA, CDR2 YNFKEQ. CDR3 length: 14 amino acids. The CDR3: CASSQEGDNSPLHF. CDR3 nucleotides: TGTGCCAGCAGCCAAGAGGGCGACAATTCACCCCTCCACTTT.

V and J are TRBV5-5 and TRBJ2-1, with 10 bases matching TRBD2. Per germline, CDR1 SGHKS and CDR2 YYEKEE (reference sequence). V lost 2 bases and J lost 5; bases outside the gene matches: 13. This CDR3 is 18 amino acids long. The CDR3 spells CASSFFPSGGGNDNEQFF. CDR3 DNA: TGTGCCAGCAGCTTTTTTCCTAGCGGGGGAGGGAACGACAATGAGCAGTTCTTC.

The chain joins TRBV9 to TRBJ2-2; TRBD2 agrees at 13 bases. Germline trimming cut 4 bases from V and 6 bases from J; bases unmatched to any gene: 6. CDR1 is SGDLS, CDR2 YYNGEE, per germline. The length of the CDR3 is 16 residues. The CDR3 nucleotides are TGTGCCAGCAGCCTGGGACTAGCGGGATTCGCCGGGGAGCTGTTTTTT. Its translation is CASSLGLAGFAGELFF.

This clone was recorded only once. The J gene is TRBJ2-7, the V gene TRBV19; a weak D match, TRBD1 (6 bases). CDR1 and CDR2 (germline): LNHDA, SQIVND (reference sequence). V lost 3 bases to trimming and J lost 0 bases, with 12 bases between them. This CDR3 has 15 residues. The CDR3 spells CASSIGTGSSYEQYF. Here the CDR3 DNA reads TGTGCCAGTAGTATCGGTACAGGGAGCTCCTACGAGCAGTACTTC. Variable domain in full (rest from reference TRBV19 and TRBJ2-7): DGGITQSPKYLFRKEGQNVTLSCEQNLNHDAMYWYRQDPGQGLRLIYYSQIVNDFQKGDIAEGYSVSREKKESFPLTVTSAQKNPTAFYLCASSIGTGSSYEQYFGPGTRLTVT.

This clone appeared a few times. The CDR3 loop reads CASSVASGRAGANVLTF. DNA for the CDR3: TGTGCCAGCAGCGTAGCCAGCGGGAGGGCTGGGGCCAACGTCCTGACTTTC. The chain has TRBV9 and TRBJ2-6, with TRBD2 matching over 10 bases. There are 17 residues in the CDR3. The germline CDR1 and CDR2 sequences are SGDLS and YYNGEE. The V gene end was trimmed by 0 bases and the J gene end by 2 bases; junction bases not matched to a gene: 2.

This rearrangement joins TRBV6-2 or TRBV6-3 to TRBJ2-5, with 15 bases fitting TRBD2. The CDR3 length is 17 residues. Germline V gene lookup returns CDR1 MNHEY and CDR2 SVGEGT. Trimming cost V 6 bases and J 5 bases; bases outside gene matches: 10. CDR3 sequence (DNA): TGTGCCAGCAGCAGAATCGGACTAGCGGGAGGGCACGAGACCCAGTACTTC. Translating gives CASSRIGLAGGHETQYF.

The chain combines TRBV2 with TRBJ2-7, with 9 bases that match TRBD1. The germline V gene encodes CDR1 SNHLY and CDR2 FYNNEI. V was clipped by 5 bases and J by 3 bases; unmatched bases: 2. CDR3 length: 13 amino acids. For the CDR3, the DNA is TGTGCCAGCAGTTTGGGACAGGGCTACGAGCAGTACTTC. It codes for CASSLGQGYEQYF.

The chain combines TRBV15 with TRBJ1-2, with 7 bases matching TRBD1. Germline V gene lookup returns CDR1 LNHNV and CDR2 YYDKDF (reference sequence). The CDR3 covers 15 residues. With 3 bases clipped from V and 6 bases from J, the junction kept 10 bases outside the gene matches. The DNA of the CDR3 is TGTGCCACCAGCAGGGGTAGACAGGGTGAGAATGGCTACACCTTC. Amino acid sequence: CATSRGRQGENGYTF.

The V call is TRBV10-1, the J call TRBJ1-6, with 7 nucleotides matching TRBD1. V lost 6 bases to trimming and J lost 7 bases; unmatched junction nucleotides: 3. The CDR3 spans 13 residues. CDR1 is WNHNN and CDR2 is SYGVQD in the germline V gene (reference sequence). The CDR3 nucleotides are TGCGCCAGCAGACGGGACAGAAATTCACCCCTCCACTTT. It specifies CASRRDRNSPLHF.

J is TRBJ2-1 and V is TRBV18, with 14 nucleotides matching TRBD2. After removal of 3 bases from V and 8 bases from J, the junction contained 0 bases not matched to a gene. The CDR3 totals 14 residues. Germline CDR1 reads KGHSH; CDR2 reads LQKENI. CDR3 residues: CASSPTSGRDEQFF. In nucleotides, the CDR3 is TGTGCCAGCTCACCGACTAGCGGGAGGGATGAGCAGTTCTTC.

This clone was detected only a few times. This chain uses TRBV5-8 with TRBJ1-5, with D possibly being TRBD1 (5 bases). The V and J ends lost 1 base and 2 bases respectively, with 10 bases between them. The CDR3 is made up of 15 amino acids. Germline assignment: CDR1 SGHTS and CDR2 YDEGEE. CDR3 bases: TGTGCCAGCAGCTTGCGCAGGGTTGGCAATCAGCCCCAGCATTTT. This encodes CASSLRRVGNQPQHF. The whole variable domain, remainder taken from reference TRBV5-8 and TRBJ1-5, is EAGVTQSPTHLIKTRGQQATLRCSPISGHTSVYWYQQALGLGLQFLLWYDEGEERNRGNFPPRFSGRQFPNYSSELNVNALELEDSALYLCASSLRRVGNQPQHFGDGTRLSIL.

This clone was detected only once. This chain connects TRBV18 to TRBJ2-7; 8 nucleotides line up with TRBD1. This CDR3 spans 15 amino acids. Germline CDR1 is KGHSH and CDR2 is LQKENI. J was trimmed by 6 bases and V by 6 bases; bases with no gene match: 13. The CDR3 nucleotides read TGTGCCAGCTCCCTATCGGACAGGGCGAACATCGAGCAGTACTTC. This gives the protein CASSLSDRANIEQYF.

The chain is built from TRBV14 and TRBJ2-5; the match to TRBD2 covers 11 bases. Germline V gene sequence: CDR1 SGHDN, CDR2 FVKESK. This CDR3 is built from 17 residues. V lost 4 bases, J lost 5 bases, and 12 bases stayed unmatched. CDR3 nucleotides: TGTGCCAGCAGCCTTGGCCTAGCGGGAGGAGGGTTGGAGACCCAGTACTTC. Residues: CASSLGLAGGGLETQYF. The whole variable domain, filled in from reference TRBV14 and TRBJ2-5, reads EAGVTQFPSHSVIEKGQTVTLRCDPISGHDNLYWYRRVMGKEIKFLLHFVKESKQDESGMPNNRFLAERTGGTYSTLKVQPAELEDSGVYFCASSLGLAGGGLETQYFGPGTRLLVL.

This chain uses TRBV7-9 with TRBJ2-3, with D unclear. Per germline, CDR1 SEHNR and CDR2 FQNEAQ (reference sequence). V lost 9 bases and J 2 bases, leaving 30 bases between the germline ends. CDR3 length: 19 residues. The CDR3 DNA reads as TGTGCCAGAGATCCCTCCCCTCGGTGCGTATCAAATGACACAGATACGCAGTATTTT. This gives the protein CARDPSPRCVSNDTDTQYF.

The chain links TRBV6-2 or TRBV6-3 to TRBJ1-1, with 10 bases fitting TRBD1. The CDR3 runs to 15 residues. V was clipped by 4 bases and J by 7 bases; unmatched bases: 9. Germline V gives CDR1 MNHEY, CDR2 SVGEGT. The CDR3 sequence is CASSSGQGDSGEAFF. Here the CDR3 DNA reads TGTGCCAGCAGTTCCGGACAGGGGGATAGTGGTGAAGCTTTCTTT.

The chain links TRBV5-1 to TRBJ1-2, with D maybe TRBD1 (6 bases). Trimming cost V 3 bases and J 6 bases, with 15 bases left between them. There are 14 residues in the CDR3. From germline, CDR1 is SGHRS and CDR2 YFSETQ. The CDR3, as DNA: TGCGCCAGCAGCTGGACCCAGGGGACCAATGGCTACACCTTC. Translating it yields CASSWTQGTNGYTF.

V is TRBV29-1 and J is TRBJ2-1; D is perhaps TRBD2 (6 bases). CDR3 length: 15 amino acids. V lost 7 bases, J lost 0 bases, and 16 bases lay in between. The germline V gene encodes CDR1 SQVTM and CDR2 ANQGSEA. The CDR3 sequence: CSADLAGSSYNEQFF. The CDR3 DNA reads TGCAGCGCGGACCTGGCGGGGAGCTCCTACAATGAGCAGTTCTTC.

This chain links TRBV19 with TRBJ2-3, with D perhaps TRBD2 (6 bases). The CDR3 runs 15 residues. V lost 5 bases, J lost 6 bases, and 18 bases lay in between. Germline assignment: CDR1 LNHDA and CDR2 SQIVND (reference sequence). CDR3 amino acids: CASSELAPPVDTQYF. The DNA for the CDR3 is TGTGCCAGTAGTGAACTAGCTCCACCAGTGGATACGCAGTATTTT.